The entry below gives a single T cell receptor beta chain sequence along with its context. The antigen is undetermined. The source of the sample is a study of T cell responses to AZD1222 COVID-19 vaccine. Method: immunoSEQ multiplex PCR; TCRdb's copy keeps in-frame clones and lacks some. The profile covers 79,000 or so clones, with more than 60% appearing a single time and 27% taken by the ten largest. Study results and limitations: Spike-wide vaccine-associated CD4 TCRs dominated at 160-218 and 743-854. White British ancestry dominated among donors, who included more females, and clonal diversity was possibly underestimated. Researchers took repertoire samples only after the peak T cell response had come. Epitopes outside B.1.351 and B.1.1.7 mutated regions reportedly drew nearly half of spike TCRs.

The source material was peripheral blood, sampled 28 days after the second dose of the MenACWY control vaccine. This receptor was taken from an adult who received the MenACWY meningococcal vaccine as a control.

CDR3 sequence (DNA): TGTGCCAGCAGCCAGATGGGGGGACTAGTGCCGTCCTACGAGCAGTACTTC. This gives the protein CASSQMGGLVPSYEQYF. This chain connects TRBV4-2 to TRBJ2-7; 8 nucleotides line up with TRBD2. This CDR3 comprises 17 residues. The germline gives CDR1 LGHNA, CDR2 YNFKEQ. The junction had 11 bases not matched to a gene; V was cut back by 3 bases and J by 1 base.